These 27 T cell receptor beta chains came from one sample sequenced in a study of blood T cell repertoires in COVID-19. Sequencing used immunoSEQ multiplex PCR; TCRdb keeps in-frame clones, though not all of them. Among about 36,000 clones, roughly 90% were seen once, and the ten largest hold 20% to 30%. Sequencing used peripheral blood. Receptors originate from a man in his 60s with active or convalescent COVID-19.

The chain is built from TRBV6-5 and TRBJ1-4, with TRBD1 as a possible D gene (5 bases). V was pared by 6 bases and J by 0 bases, with 11 bases between. The CDR3 loop spans 15 amino acids. Germline V CDR1 and CDR2: MNHEY, SVGAGI. The CDR3 region is CASSPTRATNEKLFF. CDR3 nucleotides: TGTGCCAGCAGCCCCACCAGGGCAACTAATGAAAAACTGTTTTTT.

This clone has just a few counts. J is TRBJ1-1 and V is TRBV29-1; a weak D match, TRBD1 (6 bases). Trimming took 5 bases from V and 2 from J, leaving 9 bases between them. This CDR3 is built from 12 residues. Germline V gene sequence: CDR1 SQVTM, CDR2 ANQGSEA. CDR3 DNA: TGCAGCGTTTCACAGGGTAACACTGAAGCTTTCTTT. It is translated as CSVSQGNTEAFF.

V and J are TRBV11-3 and TRBJ2-1, with 7 nucleotides matching TRBD2. V trimming: 2 bases; J trimming: 4 bases; junction bases outside the gene matches: 5. This CDR3 comprises 15 residues. Germline V gives CDR1 SGHNT, CDR2 YENEEA. The CDR3 protein is CASSLRRRGYNEQFF. In DNA, the CDR3 is TGTGCCAGCAGCTTACGACGGCGGGGGTACAATGAGCAGTTCTTC.

In DNA, the CDR3 is TGTGCCAGTAGTCGTGGGACAGGGGCTCGTAGCAATCAGCCCCAGCATTTT. Protein: CASSRGTGARSNQPQHF. The rearrangement links TRBV19 to TRBJ1-5, with TRBD1 matching 10 bases. From germline, CDR1 is LNHDA and CDR2 SQIVND (reference sequence). Trimming cost V 5 bases and J 0 bases; bases outside gene matches: 7. The CDR3 runs to 17 residues.

The chain couples TRBV7-9 to TRBJ2-5; TRBD2 aligns across 8 bases. The CDR3 has 15 amino acids. Germline loops: CDR1 SEHNR, CDR2 FQNEAQ (reference sequence). V dropped 2 bases and J dropped 4; count of bases not matched to a gene: 6. The CDR3 DNA sequence: TGTGCCAGCAGCTTAAATGCGGGAGGAGGAGAGACCCAGTACTTC. Its translation is CASSLNAGGGETQYF.

V gene TRBV29-1 combines with J gene TRBJ1-2; D possibly corresponds to TRBD1 (5 bases). This CDR3 is built from 12 residues. Deletions cut 6 bases from V and 5 bases from J, with 13 bases between. Looked up from germline, CDR1 is SQVTM and CDR2 is ANQGSEA. The CDR3 coding sequence is TGCAGCGTCGGGGGTAATTTGTATGGCTACACCTTC. The encoded protein is CSVGGNLYGYTF.

The chain has TRBV6-5 and TRBJ2-7; TRBD1 matches 9 bases. With V trimmed by 0 bases and J by 5 bases, 8 bases remained unmatched. Germline CDR1 MNHEY, CDR2 SVGAGI. There are 16 residues in the CDR3. The CDR3 DNA sequence: TGTGCCAGCAGTTACTCGACTACAGGGGGCTTCCACGAGCAGTACTTC. As protein: CASSYSTTGGFHEQYF.

The V and J genes are TRBV11-2 and TRBJ1-5; no definite D call. From germline, CDR1 is SGHAT and CDR2 FQNNGV. Deletions cut 4 bases from V and 11 bases from J, with 12 bases between. The length of the CDR3 is 12 residues. CDR3 sequence: CASSYPAGAQHF. The DNA for the CDR3 is TGTGCCAGCAGCTACCCCGCCGGGGCCCAGCATTTT.

The CDR3 region has the DNA TGTGCCAGCAGAGCAGGGGGCGGGTATAATTCACCCCTCCACTTT. This sequence encodes CASRAGGGYNSPLHF. The rearrangement uses TRBV28 and TRBJ1-6; 8 bases map to TRBD1. CDR3 length equals 15 residues. The germline V gene has CDR1 MDHEN and CDR2 SYDVKM. J lost 4 bases, V lost 6 bases, and 5 bases had no gene match.

This clone was detected only a few times. This chain connects TRBV6-5 to TRBJ2-7, with D possibly TRBD2 on 5 matching bases. Germline V CDR1 and CDR2: MNHEY, SVGAGI. The CDR3 consists of 12 residues. V lost 4 bases and J lost 2, with 6 bases in between. The CDR3 DNA is TGTGCCAGCAGTTCGGGGACCTACGAGCAGTACTTC. It yields the protein CASSSGTYEQYF.

The chain links TRBV5-1 to TRBJ1-1; D not resolved. The CDR3 contains 13 residues. From germline, CDR1 is SGHRS and CDR2 YFSETQ. V was clipped by 2 bases and J by 5 bases, with 10 bases between them. CDR3 coding DNA: TGCGCCAGCAGCTTTCGGAGTCTAACTGAAGCTTTCTTT. Amino acid sequence: CASSFRSLTEAFF.

This sequence joins TRBV7-9 and TRBJ2-7, with D tentatively TRBD2 (6 bases). Trimming pared 2 bases from V and 6 bases from J, leaving 8 bases between. There are 12 residues in the CDR3. Germline loops: CDR1 SEHNR, CDR2 FQNEAQ (reference sequence). CDR3 sequence (DNA): TGTGCCAGCAGCTTATTGGGAGGCGAGCAGTACTTC. Protein sequence: CASSLLGGEQYF.

The chain recombines TRBV12-2 with TRBJ2-2; the DNA was not compared with TRBD2, the D call given in the table. TRBV12-2 is marked as a pseudogene. CDR3 size: 21 residues. The CDR3 DNA follows: TGTGCAAGTCGCTGCAAGCCACCGGGACTAGCTGTTCTGGCGGCTACCGGGGAGCTGTTTTTT. This encodes CASRCKPPGLAVLAATGELFF.

The chain carries TRBV15 and TRBJ1-5, with 8 bases aligning to TRBD1. Germline V gene data show CDR1 as LNHNV and CDR2 as YYDKDF (reference sequence). The CDR3 loop spans 15 amino acids. V trimming: 6 bases; J trimming: 2 bases; junction bases outside the gene matches: 6. The CDR3 DNA reads as TGTGCCACCAGGGGGACAGGAGGAGGCAATCAGCCCCAGCATTTT. Protein: CATRGTGGGNQPQHF.

The V gene is TRBV6-2 or TRBV6-3, the J gene TRBJ2-1, with 7 bases matching TRBD2. J gave up 10 bases and V 2 bases, and 11 bases lay outside the gene matches. This CDR3 is 15 amino acids long. Germline V gene data show CDR1 as MNHEY and CDR2 as SVGEGT. The CDR3 sequence: CASSYRGLEAHEQFF. The CDR3, as DNA: TGTGCCAGCAGTTACCGCGGACTAGAGGCACACGAGCAGTTCTTC.

The chain is built from TRBV19 and TRBJ1-5; D not certain. The germline CDR1 and CDR2 sequences are LNHDA and SQIVND (reference sequence). Trimming shortened V by 5 bases and J by 2 bases, and 16 bases separated the two germline ends. The CDR3 runs 16 residues. The chain's CDR3 is CASSGEVGVGNQPQHF. CDR3 bases: TGTGCCAGTAGTGGGGAGGTTGGAGTGGGCAATCAGCCCCAGCATTTT.

In this sample, this clone turned up once. The rearrangement uses TRBV19 and TRBJ2-2, with D unclear. V was cut by 8 bases and J by 1 base, with 8 bases left in between. Germline V gene data show CDR1 as LNHDA and CDR2 as SQIVND (reference sequence). The CDR3 loop spans 13 amino acids. The CDR3 sequence is CASGQMNTGELFF. The CDR3 bases are TGTGCCAGTGGGCAGATGAACACCGGGGAGCTGTTTTTT. Full variable domain (missing parts from reference TRBV19 and TRBJ2-2): DGGITQSPKYLFRKEGQNVTLSCEQNLNHDAMYWYRQDPGQGLRLIYYSQIVNDFQKGDIAEGYSVSREKKESFPLTVTSAQKNPTAFYLCASGQMNTGELFFGEGSRLTVL.

The chain is built from TRBV2 and TRBJ2-2; tentative D call: TRBD2 (5 bases). CDR1 SNHLY and CDR2 FYNNEI come from the germline V gene. V shed 4 bases and J shed 6 bases, with 21 bases lying between them. The CDR3 sequence is 17 residues long. This CDR3 reads CASSAGPPLALAGELFF. CDR3 DNA sequence: TGTGCCAGCAGTGCAGGACCCCCCCTAGCCCTAGCCGGGGAGCTGTTTTTT.

This chain connects TRBV5-1 to TRBJ2-2, with TRBD1 matching 8 bases. Germline loops: CDR1 SGHRS, CDR2 YFSETQ. Trimming cost V 6 bases and J 1 base; bases outside gene matches: 8. CDR3 length: 16 residues. Written as DNA, the CDR3 is TGCGCCAGCACCAAACCCGGACAGGGGAACACCGGGGAGCTGTTTTTT. Protein sequence: CASTKPGQGNTGELFF. The full variable domain, with the rest looked up from reference TRBV5-1 and TRBJ2-2, is KAGVTQTPRYLIKTRGQQVTLSCSPISGHRSVSWYQQTPGQGLQFLFEYFSETQRNKGNFPGRFSGRQFSNSRSEMNVSTLELGDSALYLCASTKPGQGNTGELFFGEGSRLTVL.

This chain uses TRBV7-8 with TRBJ2-7; 9 nucleotides match TRBD2. V lost 3 bases to trimming and J lost 3 bases; unmatched junction nucleotides: 6. The germline V gene has CDR1 SGHVS and CDR2 FQNEAQ. The CDR3 extends over 15 amino acids. The CDR3 protein is CASSFLLAGFYEQYF. CDR3 coding DNA: TGTGCCAGCAGCTTTTTGCTAGCGGGATTCTACGAGCAGTACTTC. Supplemented by reference TRBV7-8 and TRBJ2-7, the full variable domain reads GAGVSQSPRYKVAKRGQDVALRCDPISGHVSLFWYQQALGQGPEFLTYFQNEAQLDKSGLPSDRFFAERPEGSVSTLKIQRTQQEDSAVYLCASSFLLAGFYEQYFGPGTRLTVT.

CDR3 DNA sequence: TGTGCCAGCAGCTTAGCGCCGGCGGACACTGAAGCTTTCTTT. Its translation: CASSLAPADTEAFF. V gene TRBV7-9 combines with J gene TRBJ1-1, with D uncertain. CDR3 length equals 14 residues. CDR1 is SEHNR, CDR2 FQNEAQ, per germline (reference sequence). V lost 0 bases and J 3 bases, leaving 8 bases between the germline ends.

This chain links TRBV18 with TRBJ2-6; TRBD2 matches 11 bases. In germline, CDR1 is KGHSH, CDR2 LQKENI. Trimming removed 2 bases from V and 0 bases from J; junction bases left unmatched: 3. The CDR3 contains 18 residues. The CDR3, as DNA: TGTGCCAGCTCACCAACTAGCGGGAGCAACTCTGGGGCCAACGTCCTGACTTTC. It encodes CASSPTSGSNSGANVLTF. Full variable domain (missing parts from reference TRBV18 and TRBJ2-6): NAGVMQNPRHLVRRRGQEARLRCSPMKGHSHVYWYRQLPEEGLKFMVYLQKENIIDESGMPKERFSAEFPKEGPSILRIQQVVRGDSAAYFCASSPTSGSNSGANVLTFGAGSRLTVL.

This chain joins TRBV19 and TRBJ2-7; 8 nucleotides match TRBD1. The CDR3 runs 13 residues. The germline V gene encodes CDR1 LNHDA and CDR2 SQIVND (reference sequence). V shed 3 bases, J shed 6 bases, and the junction held 4 bases outside the gene matches. The CDR3 region has the DNA TGTGCCAGTAGTATGACAGGGGAGCGCGAGCAGTACTTC. It specifies CASSMTGEREQYF.

The chain uses TRBV4-1 and TRBJ2-2; 8 positions match TRBD1. V gave up 3 bases and J gave up 4 bases; unmatched junction bases: 10. CDR3 length: 17 residues. Germline assignment: CDR1 MGHRA and CDR2 YSYEKL. The CDR3 coding sequence is TGCGCCAGCAGCCAGGGGGGAAGACAGGGGAGCACCGGGGAGCTGTTTTTT. Amino acid sequence: CASSQGGRQGSTGELFF.

This chain links TRBV29-1 with TRBJ1-2; D remains unclear. V dropped 5 bases and J dropped 6 bases, with 10 bases sitting between them. This CDR3 has 11 amino acids. Germline V gene lookup returns CDR1 SQVTM and CDR2 ANQGSEA. CDR3 amino acids: CSVRGGNGYTF. The CDR3, as DNA: TGCAGCGTTCGGGGAGGTAATGGCTACACCTTC. Looking up the rest from reference TRBV29-1 and TRBJ1-2 gives the full variable domain: SAVISQKPSRDICQRGTSLTIQCQVDSQVTMMFWYRQQPGQSLTLIATANQGSEATYESGFVIDKFPISRPNLTFSTLTVSNMSPEDSSIYLCSVRGGNGYTFGSGTRLTVV.

The rearrangement uses TRBV28 and TRBJ2-1, with TRBD1 matching over 8 bases. The germline gives CDR1 MDHEN, CDR2 SYDVKM. This CDR3 region has 16 residues. Unmatched junction bases numbered 9, after V lost 6 bases and J lost 2 bases. CDR3 sequence: CASSMQGAHTYNEQFF. CDR3 sequence (DNA): TGTGCCAGCAGCATGCAGGGGGCCCATACCTACAATGAGCAGTTCTTC.

This rearrangement joins TRBV3-1 (or the pseudogene TRBV3-2) to TRBJ2-7, with 8 bases aligning to TRBD2. The junction had 6 bases not matched to a gene; V was cut back by 1 base and J by 4 bases. The CDR3 covers 15 residues. CDR1 and CDR2 from the germline V gene are LGHDT and YNNKEL (reference sequence). In DNA form, the CDR3 reads TGTGCCAGCAGCCAAGTTCCCGGACTAGCTTACGAGCAGTACTTC. Amino acids: CASSQVPGLAYEQYF.